This T cell receptor (beta chain) was sequenced during a study of T cells in Graves' hyperthyroidism and ophthalmopathy. Participants, patients aged 18 to 65, had newly diagnosed hyperthyroidism with a duration under 2 months. There were TCR beta CDR3 regions amplified from RNA transcripts. TCR CDR3 underwent first-round RT-PCR with the HTBI primer set. A single record per CDR3 protein comes from TCRdb applying MiXCR to the multiplex PCR reads. The table has 380,000 or so distinct CDR3 sequences, roughly 13% seen once. This clonotype was counted ten times or more. CDR3 length: 15 residues. V dropped 1 base and J dropped 1 base, with 10 bases sitting between them. From germline, CDR1 is SGHTA and CDR2 FQGNSA.

The receptor was derived from a man younger than 45 with Graves' hyperthyroidism that later progressed to Graves' ophthalmopathy. This chain joins TRBV7-2 and TRBJ1-1; D possibly corresponds to TRBD1 (5 bases). What was sequenced was blood. The CDR3 DNA reads TGTGCCAGCAGCTTAGGCCTTACAGGGAACACTGAAGCTTTCTTT. Encoded protein: CASSLGLTGNTEAFF.